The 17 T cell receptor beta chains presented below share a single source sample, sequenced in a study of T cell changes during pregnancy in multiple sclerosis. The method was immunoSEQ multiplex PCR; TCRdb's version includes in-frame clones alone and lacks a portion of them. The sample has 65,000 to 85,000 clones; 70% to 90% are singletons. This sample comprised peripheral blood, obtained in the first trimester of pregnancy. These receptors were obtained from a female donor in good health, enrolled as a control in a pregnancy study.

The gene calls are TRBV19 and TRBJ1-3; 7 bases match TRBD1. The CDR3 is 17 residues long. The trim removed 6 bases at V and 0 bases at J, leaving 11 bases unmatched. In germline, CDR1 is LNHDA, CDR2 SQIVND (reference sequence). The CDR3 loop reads CASSINYRGHSGNTIYF. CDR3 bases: TGTGCCAGTAGCATCAACTACAGGGGCCACTCTGGAAACACCATATATTTT.

The CDR3 loop is CASSYAETGELFF. CDR3 in DNA: TGTGCCAGCAGTTACGCGGAAACCGGGGAGCTGTTTTTT. The chain has TRBV6-5 and TRBJ2-2; the D is unclear. This CDR3 contains 13 residues. Germline V gene data show CDR1 as MNHEY and CDR2 as SVGAGI. The V end lost 2 bases, the J end lost 5 bases, and 6 bases lay between the germline ends.

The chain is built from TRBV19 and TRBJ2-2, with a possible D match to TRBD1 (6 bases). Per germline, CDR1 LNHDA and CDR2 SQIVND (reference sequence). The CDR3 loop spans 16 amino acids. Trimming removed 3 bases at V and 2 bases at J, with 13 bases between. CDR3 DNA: TGTGCCAGTAGTATCTTTGGACAGCAAAACACCGGGGAGCTGTTTTTT. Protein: CASSIFGQQNTGELFF.

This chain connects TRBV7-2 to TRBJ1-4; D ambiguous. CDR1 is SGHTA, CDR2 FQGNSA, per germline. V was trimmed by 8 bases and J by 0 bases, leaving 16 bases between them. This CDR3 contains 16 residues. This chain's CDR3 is CASAMVYGATNEKLFF. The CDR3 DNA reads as TGTGCCAGCGCCATGGTATACGGTGCAACTAATGAAAAACTGTTTTTT.

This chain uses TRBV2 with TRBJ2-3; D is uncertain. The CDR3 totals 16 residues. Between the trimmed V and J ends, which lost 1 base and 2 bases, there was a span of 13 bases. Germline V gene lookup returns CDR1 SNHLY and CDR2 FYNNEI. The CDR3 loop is CASSEVSRGYTDTQYF. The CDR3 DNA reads TGTGCCAGCAGTGAAGTATCGCGCGGCTACACAGATACGCAGTATTTT. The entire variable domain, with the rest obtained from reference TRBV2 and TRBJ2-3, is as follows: EPEVTQTPSHQVTQMGQEVILRCVPISNHLYFYWYRQILGQKVEFLVSFYNNEISEKSEIFDDQFSVERPDGSNFTLKIRSTKLEDSAMYFCASSEVSRGYTDTQYFGPGTRLTVL.

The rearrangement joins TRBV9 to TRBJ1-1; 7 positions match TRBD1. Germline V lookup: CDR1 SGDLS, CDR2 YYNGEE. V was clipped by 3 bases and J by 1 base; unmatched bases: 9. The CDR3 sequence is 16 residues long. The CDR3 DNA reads TGTGCCAGCAGCGCACATCCCGGGACAGCGAACACTGAAGCTTTCTTT. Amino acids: CASSAHPGTANTEAFF.

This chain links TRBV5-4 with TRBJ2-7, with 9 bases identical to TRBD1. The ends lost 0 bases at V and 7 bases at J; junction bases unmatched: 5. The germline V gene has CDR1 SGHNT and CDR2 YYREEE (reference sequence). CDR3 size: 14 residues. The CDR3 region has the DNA TGTGCCAGCAGCTTGGTACAGGGGGCGAGGGAGCAGTACTTC. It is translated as CASSLVQGAREQYF.

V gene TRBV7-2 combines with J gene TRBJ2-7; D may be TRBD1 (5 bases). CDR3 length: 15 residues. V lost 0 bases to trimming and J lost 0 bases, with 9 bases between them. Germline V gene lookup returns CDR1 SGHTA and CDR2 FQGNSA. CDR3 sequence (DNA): TGTGCCAGCAGCTTAGCAACAGGCTTCTCCTACGAGCAGTACTTC. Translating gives CASSLATGFSYEQYF.

The CDR3 DNA reads TGTGCCAGCAGTACCCGCGTCGGAGGCTACGAGCAGTACTTC. This encodes CASSTRVGGYEQYF. V gene TRBV27 combines with J gene TRBJ2-7; the D gene is possibly TRBD2 (5 bases). Between the trimmed V and J ends, which lost 5 bases and 3 bases, there was a span of 14 bases. The germline gives CDR1 MNHEY, CDR2 SMNVEV (reference sequence). The CDR3 length is 14 residues.

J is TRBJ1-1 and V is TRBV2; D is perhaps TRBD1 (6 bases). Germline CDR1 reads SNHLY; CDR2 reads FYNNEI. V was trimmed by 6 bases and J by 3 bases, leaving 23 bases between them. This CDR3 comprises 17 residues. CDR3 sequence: CASRTSLGREGDTEAFF. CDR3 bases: TGTGCCAGCAGGACCTCTCTTGGACGGGAGGGGGACACTGAAGCTTTCTTT.

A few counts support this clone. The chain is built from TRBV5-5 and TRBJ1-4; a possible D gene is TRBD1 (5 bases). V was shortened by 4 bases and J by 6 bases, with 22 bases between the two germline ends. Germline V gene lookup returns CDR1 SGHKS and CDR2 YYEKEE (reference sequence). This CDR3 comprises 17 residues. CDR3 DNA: TGTGCCAGCAGCCCCGAGTACGGGGGGAGGGAGGATGAAAAACTGTTTTTT. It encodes CASSPEYGGREDEKLFF.

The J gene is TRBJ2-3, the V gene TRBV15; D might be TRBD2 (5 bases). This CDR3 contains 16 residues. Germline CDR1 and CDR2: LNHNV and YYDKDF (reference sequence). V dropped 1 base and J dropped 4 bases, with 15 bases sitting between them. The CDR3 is CATSRGGSAGADTQYF. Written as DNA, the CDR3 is TGTGCCACCAGCAGAGGAGGGTCAGCAGGTGCAGATACGCAGTATTTT.

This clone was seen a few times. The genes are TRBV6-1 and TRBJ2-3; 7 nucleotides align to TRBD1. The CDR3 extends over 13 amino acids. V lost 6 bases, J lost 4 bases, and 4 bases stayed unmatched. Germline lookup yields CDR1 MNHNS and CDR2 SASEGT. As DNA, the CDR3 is TGTGCCAGCAGGATACAGGGGCCAGATACGCAGTATTTT. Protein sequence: CASRIQGPDTQYF.

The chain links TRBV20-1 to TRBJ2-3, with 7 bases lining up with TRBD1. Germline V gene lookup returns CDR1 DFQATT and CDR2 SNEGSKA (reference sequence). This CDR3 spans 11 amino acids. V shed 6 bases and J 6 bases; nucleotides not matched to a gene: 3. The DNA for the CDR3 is TGCAGTGCCCCCAGGGGGGATACGCAGTATTTT. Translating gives CSAPRGDTQYF.

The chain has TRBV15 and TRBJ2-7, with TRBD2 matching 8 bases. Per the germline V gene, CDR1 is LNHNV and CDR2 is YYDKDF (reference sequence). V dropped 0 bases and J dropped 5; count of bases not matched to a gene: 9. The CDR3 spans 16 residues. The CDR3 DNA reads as TGTGCCACCAGCAGAGATCGAACGGGAGGGCCTGACGAGCAGTACTTC. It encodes CATSRDRTGGPDEQYF. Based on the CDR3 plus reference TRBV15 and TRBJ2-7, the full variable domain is DAMVIQNPRYQVTQFGKPVTLSCSQTLNHNVMYWYQQKSSQAPKLLFHYYDKDFNNEADTPDNFQSRRPNTSFCFLDIRSPGLGDTAMYLCATSRDRTGGPDEQYFGPGTRLTVT.

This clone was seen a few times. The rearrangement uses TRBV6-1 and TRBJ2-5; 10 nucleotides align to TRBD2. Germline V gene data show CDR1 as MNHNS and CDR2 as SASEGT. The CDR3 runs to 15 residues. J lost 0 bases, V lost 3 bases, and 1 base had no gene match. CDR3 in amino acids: CASSDLAGDQETQYF. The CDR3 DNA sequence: TGTGCCAGCAGTGACCTAGCGGGAGACCAAGAGACCCAGTACTTC.

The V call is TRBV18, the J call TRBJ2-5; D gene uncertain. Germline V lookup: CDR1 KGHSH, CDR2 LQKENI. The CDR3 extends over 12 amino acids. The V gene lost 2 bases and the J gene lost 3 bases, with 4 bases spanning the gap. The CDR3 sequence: CASSPVKETQYF. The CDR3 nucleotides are TGTGCCAGCTCACCAGTCAAAGAGACCCAGTACTTC.